This T cell receptor beta chain appears in the sequencing data of a study of regulatory T cells in long-lasting Graves disease (dated by TCRdb to the early 2020s). For the wider study: Patients with newly diagnosed Graves' disease had been on antithyroid drugs for under 3 months. The study was registered as a clinical trial and conducted in China. A total of about 33 samples underwent TCR sequencing: roughly 13 from persistent and approximately 20 from newly diagnosed Graves' disease patients. This study used TCR sequencing and RNA sequencing of peripheral blood to compare persistent Graves' disease patients against newly diagnosed Graves' disease patients. Points the paper makes about the study in general: As a limitation, the authors acknowledged that the small sample size may reduce accuracy. The study examined only peripheral blood because the primary lesion, thyroid tissue, could not be accessed. Persistent Graves' disease patients showed lower TCR Shannon entropy and fewer highly expanded clones than newly diagnosed patients, suggesting clonal expansion. Persistent patients shared more public clonotypes among themselves (around 2,500) than newly diagnosed patients did (about 1,000). Sequencing and analysis were limited to the TCR beta chain. TRBV28, TRBJ1-2 and TRBJ2-5 were preferentially used in persistent disease, while TRBV20-1 and TRBJ2-1 were favored in newly diagnosed disease.

To prepare the library, multiplex PCR was applied. Sequencing used an Illumina HiSeq 4000. CDR3 regions were amplified by Arm-PCR with iRepertoire HTBI primers to construct TCR beta libraries. Gel purification was performed on PCR products prior to sequencing. The original pipeline was this. Across samples, roughly 60 TRBV and 12 to 15 TRBJ segments were identified and used for gene usage analysis of CDR3 amino acid clonotypes. COPE and FqMerger were used to merge filtered high-quality paired reads into contigs. BLAST was used to align contigs to IMGT TRBV, TRBD and TRBJ reference genes, with CDR3 defined following IMGT. Highly expanded clones were defined as clonotypes with a frequency above 0.1%. Shannon entropy was used to measure repertoire diversity, and the Gini coefficient was used to measure V-J evenness. Clonotypes shared by more than one individual were considered public. The raw public reads went through TCRdb reprocessing: fastp at Q25, MiXCR clone calling, in-frame beta chains kept. One record per CDR3 amino acid sequence lists the most common genes and DNA. The authors' filters were not applied to this entry. A total of 440,000 or so distinct CDR3 sequences appear in this sample, more than 12% of them only once. 16% of the sample is held by the ten biggest clonotypes.

The time point tag for this specimen amounts to: newly diagnosed GD, antithyroid drugs for less than 3 months. For both TCR sequencing and RNA sequencing, RNA was extracted from PBMCs using TRIzol. The diagnosis of Graves' disease followed American Thyroid Association guidelines. Patients were recruited from an endocrinology department in Xi'an, China. Each patient gave about 10 milliliters of peripheral blood, collected in an EDTA anticoagulant tube. PBMCs were isolated by Ficoll Paque Plus density gradient separation without further T cell sorting. An Agilent 2100 Bioanalyzer and agarose gel were used to assess RNA quality, and a NanoDrop 2000 was used to measure RNA concentration. At the junction V is shortened by 5 bases and J by 8 bases; bases outside the gene matches: 4. From the cysteine through the phenylalanine, the CDR3 covers 14 amino acids. The CDR3 DNA has 42 bases and is translated from base 1. Via the germline V gene (reference sequence), CDR1 is LNHDA and CDR2 SQIVND.

As to this clonotype: Its recognized antigen is unknown. No base quality values were provided; no much bigger clone lies one nucleotide off.

The same sample was also studied in work on T cells in Graves' hyperthyroidism and ophthalmopathy. Reported in the second study: A patient counted as having stable Graves' hyperthyroidism if no progression to ophthalmopathy occurred over 18 months of follow-up. Hyperthyroidism patients were newly diagnosed, with disease duration under 2 months, and aged 18 to 65 years. Any patient with an uncontrolled infection, another autoimmune disease, pregnancy or lactation was excluded. Diagnoses were established on the basis of clinical symptoms, serum thyroxine and TRAb, thyroid ultrasound, and orbital computed tomography. For the first round of RT-PCR on the TCR CDR3, the HTBI primer set was used together with the Qiagen OneStep RT-PCR kit. Most expanded thyroid clonotypes (frequency above 0.001) were also detected in blood, suggesting blood repertoires may reflect thyroid immune responses. A model built on a 13 V-J signature distinguished ophthalmopathy from stable hyperthyroidism, reaching roughly 88% sensitivity and 81.08% specificity in cross-validation and 80%/75% in testing. In validation, the model predicted progression to ophthalmopathy a median of roughly 6.2 months before onset, with over 55% sensitivity and 72.22% specificity. A discovery cohort of about a hundred patients, 43 with Graves' ophthalmopathy and 57 with stable Graves' hyperthyroidism, was used to find distinguishing TCR V-J signatures. An independent validation cohort of some 18 hyperthyroidism patients and 17 patients who later progressed to ophthalmopathy tested prospective prediction of ophthalmopathy. The 90 to 100 discovery patients were randomly split 7:3 into training and test sets. Thyroid tissue and blood T-cell repertoires from six Graves' hyperthyroidism patients were also compared in the study. Following sampling, methimazole starting at 30 mg daily was given to hyperthyroidism patients, and high-dose intravenous methylprednisolone was given to ophthalmopathy patients. Libraries were constructed in a second round of multiplex PCR, after which size selection and purification were carried out. Libraries were sequenced paired-end with 100 bp reads on an Illumina HiSeq2000. SOAPnuke was used to process the raw data, removing reads that contained adapters or uncalled bases, had a mean Phred below 15, or lacked an exact match to the constant primer or identifier. COPE v1.2.5 was used to merge the high-quality paired reads, and each unique nucleotide sequence was defined as a clonotype. MiTCR v1.1 was used to align clonotypes to the IMGT TRBV, TRBD and TRBJ reference segments. Only V-J combinations with frequency above 0.0001, covering 98% to 99.2% of repertoires, were analysed. The TCS score was defined as F50 (clonal expansion) divided by E x V (chaos), with BLOSUM62-based TCRdist calculated between CDR3 peptides within each V-J. Welch's t-statistics and random forest reduced several hundred V-J features to 10 to 15, which were used in a naive Bayes classifier (R e1071). Sample size was not statistically predetermined, and blinding of investigators to group allocation was not performed. The paper describes TCR Vbeta CDR3 sequencing of roughly 130 peripheral blood samples, made up of 43 ophthalmopathy patients, roughly 80 hyperthyroidism patients and roughly 17 progressor patients.

This sequence originates from a woman in her twenties or thirties with Graves disease. Donor details come from another sample of the same person, matched by shared clones. Sequenced material: peripheral blood mononuclear cells (PBMCs), taken at new diagnosis, from a patient treated with antithyroid drugs. The sequence links TRBV19 to TRBJ2-1; the junction holds 12 bases that match TRBD2. The CDR3 sequence is CASSRLAGAHEQFF. The DNA is TGTGCCAGTAGTCGACTAGCGGGAGCCCATGAGCAGTTCTTC.